This T cell receptor beta chain is drawn from a study of patients and donors after allogeneic stem cell transplantation. This clonotype was detected ten times or more. Germline V gene lookup returns CDR1 SGDLS and CDR2 YYNGEE. V dropped 0 bases and J dropped 3 bases, with 15 bases sitting between them. The CDR3 sequence is 16 residues long. TCRdb fed the RT-PCR reads into MiXCR, producing one record per CDR3 protein. The sample lists around 27,000 distinct CDR3 sequences, around 7.9% seen once, with less than 50% in the top ten. This TCR was recovered from a human donor who was either an allogeneic HSCT recipient or a stem cell or donor lymphocyte infusion donor (not recorded which). It is not recorded whose cells these are; they may come from a transplant donor. The chain carries TRBV9 and TRBJ1-2, with D uncertain. Sequenced sample: blood, either unsorted or a sorted T cell fraction (not recorded which). The CDR3 reads CASSVGESHVDYGYTF. CDR3 DNA sequence: TGTGCCAGCAGCGTAGGTGAGAGTCATGTCGACTATGGCTACACCTTC.